The next 29 T cell receptor beta chains were all read from a single sample in a study of blood T cell repertoires in COVID-19. Sequenced by immunoSEQ multiplex PCR; TCRdb stores in-frame clones only, minus some. Among about 270,000 clones listed, nearly 90% were seen once. Sequences were obtained from PBMCs or T cells enriched from blood (not recorded which). The receptors were sampled from a woman aged 60-70 years who had recovered from COVID-19.

This clone was detected once. This chain links TRBV5-1 with TRBJ2-5, with D tentatively TRBD1 (6 bases). CDR3 size: 14 residues. The germline V gene encodes CDR1 SGHRS and CDR2 YFSETQ. Trimming stripped 4 bases from V and 5 bases from J, with 15 bases between. The CDR3 DNA follows: TGCGCCAGCAGCCCCACTGGGGGCTTGGAGACCCAGTACTTC. Encoded protein: CASSPTGGLETQYF.

CDR3 loop: CASSRSVGTGDNEQFF. In DNA form, the CDR3 reads TGTGCCAGCAGCAGGTCGGTAGGGACAGGGGACAATGAGCAGTTCTTC. This chain uses TRBV3-1 (or the pseudogene TRBV3-2) with TRBJ2-1; 10 bases agree with TRBD1. The V and J ends lost 5 bases and 5 bases, in that order; junction bases with no gene match: 9. Germline V gene sequence: CDR1 LGHDT, CDR2 YNNKEL (reference sequence). CDR3 length equals 16 residues.

The genes are TRBV27 and TRBJ1-5; the match to TRBD1 covers 9 bases. This CDR3 contains 15 residues. V lost 5 bases and J lost 7; bases outside the gene matches: 9. The germline CDR1 and CDR2 sequences are MNHEY and SMNVEV (reference sequence). Written as DNA, the CDR3 is TGTGCCAGCAGTACATCGGGACAGGGACGGCAGCCCCAGCATTTT. Translated: CASSTSGQGRQPQHF.

V usage is TRBV5-1 and J usage is TRBJ1-1, with TRBD1 as a possible D gene (5 bases). CDR3 size: 14 residues. V was pared by 2 bases and J by 3 bases, with 11 bases between. Per germline, CDR1 SGHRS and CDR2 YFSETQ. CDR3 DNA: TGCGCCAGCAGCTTCCAGGGTTACGACACTGAAGCTTTCTTT. Its protein is CASSFQGYDTEAFF. The full variable domain, with the rest looked up from reference TRBV5-1 and TRBJ1-1, is KAGVTQTPRYLIKTRGQQVTLSCSPISGHRSVSWYQQTPGQGLQFLFEYFSETQRNKGNFPGRFSGRQFSNSRSEMNVSTLELGDSALYLCASSFQGYDTEAFFGQGTRLTVV.

The gene calls are TRBV24-1 and TRBJ1-2; no clear D gene. Trimming took 2 bases from V and 0 from J, leaving 6 bases between them. CDR3 length: 14 amino acids. Looked up from germline, CDR1 is KGHDR and CDR2 is SFDVKD. The CDR3 DNA sequence: TGTGCCACCAGTGATTCTAATGCTAACTATGGCTACACCTTC. This gives the protein CATSDSNANYGYTF.

DNA for the CDR3: TGCAGCGTTGAGGGAGTCGGGGATACGCAGTATTTT. It encodes CSVEGVGDTQYF. This chain links TRBV29-1 with TRBJ2-3, with D possibly TRBD2 on 5 matching bases. V shed 3 bases and J shed 6 bases, with 10 bases lying between them. This CDR3 region has 12 residues. The germline CDR1 and CDR2 sequences are SQVTM and ANQGSEA.

This chain joins TRBV6-5 and TRBJ2-1; TRBD2 matches 11 bases. V lost 10 bases, J lost 8 bases, and 10 bases stayed unmatched. Germline assignment: CDR1 MNHEY and CDR2 SVGAGI. The CDR3 runs 14 residues. In DNA, the CDR3 is TGTGCCACATCTCTTTTTAGCGGGAGGGATGAGCAGTTCTTC. Translated: CATSLFSGRDEQFF.

This chain's CDR3 is CASSERGGAGELFF. CDR3 DNA: TGTGCCAGCAGCGAAAGAGGGGGTGCCGGGGAGCTGTTTTTT. V gene TRBV7-6 combines with J gene TRBJ2-2, with TRBD1 as a possible D gene (6 bases). CDR3 size: 14 residues. Looked up from germline, CDR1 is SGHVS and CDR2 is FNYEAQ. V lost 5 bases and J 6 bases, leaving 13 bases between the germline ends.

V usage is TRBV6-5 and J usage is TRBJ2-7; a possible D gene is TRBD2 (6 bases). Trimming took 11 bases from V and 2 from J, leaving 19 bases between them. The CDR3 loop spans 14 amino acids. The germline V gene has CDR1 MNHEY and CDR2 SVGAGI. The CDR3 is CAAGVWREPYEQYF. CDR3 coding DNA: TGTGCCGCCGGAGTCTGGCGGGAACCCTACGAGCAGTACTTC.

The chain couples TRBV28 to TRBJ1-2, with D tentatively TRBD1 (6 bases). CDR1 and CDR2 (germline): MDHEN, SYDVKM. Trimming stripped 2 bases from V and 6 bases from J, with 13 bases between. The CDR3 sequence is 14 residues long. DNA of the CDR3: TGTGCCAGCAGTTTAGTTACAGGGCAAAATGGCTACACCTTC. Translation gives CASSLVTGQNGYTF.

CDR3 loop: CASSKNLGASPLHF. The CDR3 region has the DNA TGTGCCAGCAGCAAGAATTTGGGCGCTTCACCCCTCCACTTT. The rearrangement joins TRBV7-9 to TRBJ1-6; no definite D call. V gave up 5 bases and J gave up 9 bases, with 14 bases separating them. CDR3 length: 14 amino acids. CDR1 and CDR2 from the germline V gene are SEHNR and FQNEAQ (reference sequence).

A note on this clone: One end of the junction fails to match germline, which may point to a read error. The CDR3 region has the DNA TGTGCCAGCAGTTTAGGGGGCCCCCCCACCGGGGAGCTGTTTTTT. This translates into CASSLGGPPTGELFF. The chain links TRBV11-3 to TRBJ2-2, with TRBD1 matching 7 bases. The CDR3 contains 15 residues. Per germline, CDR1 SGHNT and CDR2 YENEEA.

The V and J genes are TRBV3-1 (or the pseudogene TRBV3-2) and TRBJ2-2; 11 bases agree with TRBD1. J lost 7 bases, V lost 1 base, and 8 bases had no gene match. CDR3 length: 17 residues. Germline CDR1 reads LGHDT; CDR2 reads YNNKEL (reference sequence). CDR3 protein: CASSQASGQGAGGELFF. For the CDR3, the DNA is TGTGCCAGCAGCCAAGCTTCAGGACAGGGGGCAGGCGGGGAGCTGTTTTTT.

The sample holds a few counts of this clone. The genes are TRBV28 and TRBJ1-1, with a weak D call TRBD1 (6 bases). The CDR3 contains 14 residues. The V gene's germline CDR1 is MDHEN and CDR2 SYDVKM. V was trimmed by 2 bases and J by 3 bases, leaving 10 bases between them. DNA of the CDR3: TGTGCCAGCAGTTTAACAGGGTCGTACACTGAAGCTTTCTTT. It codes for CASSLTGSYTEAFF.

The chain combines TRBV5-1 with TRBJ2-4; D call uncertain. The germline V gene encodes CDR1 SGHRS and CDR2 YFSETQ. Trimming took off 5 bases at V and 2 bases at J, with 11 bases between the two ends. The length of the CDR3 is 14 residues. CDR3 in amino acids: CASSPERTKNIQYF. CDR3 bases: TGCGCCAGCAGTCCGGAGAGGACCAAAAACATTCAGTACTTC.

The CDR3 DNA reads TGCCCGAGGAAGACTTACGAGCAGTACTTC. Translating gives CPRKTYEQYF. V usage is TRBV23-1 and J usage is TRBJ2-7; D is unresolved. TRBV23-1 is identified as an open reading frame with a role that is uncertain. This CDR3 spans 10 amino acids.

This rearrangement joins TRBV7-8 to TRBJ2-5, with 14 bases identical to TRBD2. The CDR3 has 16 amino acids. Trimming took 3 bases from V and 5 from J; bases not matched to a gene: 5. Germline CDR1 SGHVS, CDR2 FQNEAQ. In DNA, the CDR3 is TGTGCCAGCAGCTTCCAGACTAGCGGGGGGGAGGAGACCCAGTACTTC. Translated, it gives CASSFQTSGGEETQYF.

This clone was found a few times. The V call is TRBV6-5, the J call TRBJ2-7, with 8 bases aligning to TRBD2. Looked up from germline, CDR1 is MNHEY and CDR2 is SVGAGI. The CDR3 totals 15 residues. V shed 2 bases, J shed 5 bases, and the junction held 8 bases outside the gene matches. CDR3 bases: TGTGCCAGCAGTTACCCCGGGACTAGAGTCAACGAGCAGTACTTC. Protein: CASSYPGTRVNEQYF.

The chain combines TRBV11-2 with TRBJ1-5; 8 bases line up with TRBD1. CDR1 and CDR2 from the germline V gene are SGHAT and FQNNGV. CDR3 length: 19 amino acids. V gave up 4 bases and J gave up 1 base; unmatched junction bases: 15. The chain's CDR3 is CASSSLSGTGLVSNQPQHF. In DNA, the CDR3 is TGTGCCAGCAGCTCGCTCTCCGGGACAGGTCTTGTAAGCAATCAGCCCCAGCATTTT. Using reference TRBV11-2 and TRBJ1-5 for the parts outside the CDR3, the full variable domain is EAGVAQSPRYKIIEKRQSVAFWCNPISGHATLYWYQQILGQGPKLLIQFQNNGVVDDSQLPKDRFSAERLKGVDSTLKIQPAKLEDSAVYLCASSSLSGTGLVSNQPQHFGDGTRLSIL.

The chain uses TRBV5-1 and TRBJ1-1; D is perhaps TRBD1 (5 bases). The CDR3 covers 14 residues. The germline CDR1 and CDR2 sequences are SGHRS and YFSETQ. The V end lost 1 base, the J end lost 1 base, and 8 bases lay between the germline ends. CDR3 sequence reads: CASSLITGNTEAFF. DNA for the CDR3: TGCGCCAGCAGCTTGATAACAGGGAACACTGAAGCTTTCTTT.

The rearrangement joins TRBV5-1 to TRBJ2-7; possibly TRBD2 for D (5 bases). The CDR3 covers 14 residues. CDR1 is SGHRS, CDR2 YFSETQ, per germline. The germline V and J ends were trimmed by 2 bases and 0 bases, with 9 bases remaining between them. In DNA, the CDR3 is TGCGCCAGCAGCTTCAGCGGTGGCTCCTACGAGCAGTACTTC. Translated, it gives CASSFSGGSYEQYF.

This clone was detected only once. V gene TRBV6-5 combines with J gene TRBJ1-3, with 7 bases matching TRBD1. The CDR3 is 15 amino acids. Germline V lookup: CDR1 MNHEY, CDR2 SVGAGI. J was trimmed by 4 bases and V by 0 bases; bases with no gene match: 3. CDR3 residues: CASSYSDRFGNTIYF. For the CDR3, the DNA is TGTGCCAGCAGTTACTCGGACAGGTTCGGAAACACCATATATTTT.

The chain uses TRBV27 and TRBJ2-7; TRBD1 is a possible D gene (6 bases). Trimming removed 3 bases from V and 2 bases from J, with 11 bases in between. The CDR3 extends over 14 amino acids. From germline, CDR1 is MNHEY and CDR2 SMNVEV (reference sequence). CDR3 protein: CASSFLQGTYEQYF. The CDR3 DNA follows: TGTGCCAGCAGTTTTCTCCAGGGGACCTACGAGCAGTACTTC.

The gene calls are TRBV6-5 and TRBJ2-1, with TRBD1 as a possible D gene (5 bases). CDR1 is MNHEY, CDR2 SVGAGI, per germline. The germline V and J ends were trimmed by 10 bases and 7 bases, with 17 bases remaining between them. This CDR3 is built from 13 residues. CDR3 region: CAIARAQPNEQFF. The CDR3 nucleotides read TGTGCCATCGCCAGGGCCCAACCAAATGAGCAGTTCTTC.

The genes are TRBV5-1 and TRBJ2-7, with TRBD1 matching 10 bases. Germline CDR1 reads SGHRS; CDR2 reads YFSETQ. This CDR3 is built from 15 residues. Trimming cost V 4 bases and J 0 bases; bases outside gene matches: 4. This CDR3 is CASSVGTGVSYEQYF. For the CDR3, the DNA is TGCGCCAGCAGCGTCGGGACAGGGGTCTCCTACGAGCAGTACTTC.

V and J are TRBV25-1 and TRBJ2-7, with D perhaps matching TRBD2 (6 bases). V was clipped by 3 bases and J by 6 bases, with 12 bases between them. The CDR3 covers 13 residues. Germline lookup yields CDR1 MGHDK and CDR2 SYGVNS. The CDR3 loop reads CASSDGLPIEQYF. CDR3 DNA: TGTGCCAGCAGTGATGGACTACCCATCGAGCAGTACTTC.

The CDR3 sequence: CASRAAGRDTEAFF. CDR3 nucleotides: TGTGCCAGCCGGGCGGCAGGGAGGGACACTGAAGCTTTCTTT. The chain has TRBV2 and TRBJ1-1, with D perhaps TRBD1 (5 bases). The CDR3 spans 14 residues. Germline-derived CDR1 and CDR2 are SNHLY and FYNNEI. V was trimmed by 8 bases and J by 3 bases, leaving 16 bases between them.

The chain employs TRBV4-2 and TRBJ1-3; the D is unclear. Germline lookup yields CDR1 LGHNA and CDR2 YNFKEQ. V lost 1 base, J lost 0 bases, and 10 bases lay in between. The CDR3 is 16 amino acids. CDR3 region: CASSQGTLSSGNTIYF. CDR3 coding DNA: TGTGCCAGCAGCCAAGGGACTCTTAGCTCTGGAAACACCATATATTTT.

The V and J genes are TRBV5-1 and TRBJ2-5; D is possibly TRBD1 (7 bases). Trimming took off 4 bases at V and 5 bases at J, with 21 bases between the two ends. The CDR3 consists of 16 residues. Germline V CDR1 and CDR2: SGHRS, YFSETQ. CDR3 in amino acids: CASSIGGTAQGETQYF. The CDR3 DNA sequence: TGCGCCAGCAGCATCGGCGGGACAGCCCAGGGGGAGACCCAGTACTTC.